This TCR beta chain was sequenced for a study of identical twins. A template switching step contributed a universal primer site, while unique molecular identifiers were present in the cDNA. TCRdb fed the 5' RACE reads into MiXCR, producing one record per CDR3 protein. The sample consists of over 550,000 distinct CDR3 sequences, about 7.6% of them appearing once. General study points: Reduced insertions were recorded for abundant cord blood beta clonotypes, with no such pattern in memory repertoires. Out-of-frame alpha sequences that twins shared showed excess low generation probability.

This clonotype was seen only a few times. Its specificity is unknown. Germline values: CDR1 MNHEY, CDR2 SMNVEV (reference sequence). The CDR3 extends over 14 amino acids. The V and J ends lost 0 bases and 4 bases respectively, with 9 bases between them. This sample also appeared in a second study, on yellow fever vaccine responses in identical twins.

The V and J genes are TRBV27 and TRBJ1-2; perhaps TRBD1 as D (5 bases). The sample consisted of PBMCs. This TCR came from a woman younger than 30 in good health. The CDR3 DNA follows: TGTGCCAGCAGTTTATCGAGGGGCCCCTATGGCTACACCTTC. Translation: CASSLSRGPYGYTF.